One TCR beta chain is described in this entry. Its antigen is still unknown. A universal primer site came from template switching; cDNA carried unique molecular identifiers. TCRdb called the 5' RACE reads again in MiXCR, with one record for every CDR3 protein. The sample contains 1,800,000 or so distinct CDR3 sequences, about 32% of which appear only once. The V gene's germline CDR1 is SNHLY and CDR2 FYNNEI. The V gene end was trimmed by 4 bases and the J gene end by 8 bases; junction bases not matched to a gene: 9. This CDR3 has 15 amino acids. This sample was taken from a study of identical twins. Points from the study as a whole: Insertion counts were lower in abundant cord blood beta clonotypes, a trend that memory repertoires did not show.

V gene TRBV2 combines with J gene TRBJ2-1; 9 bases align to TRBD1. The receptor was derived from a newborn girl in good health. The sequenced sample consisted of cord blood. Here the CDR3 reads CASSAGTGKSDEQFF. CDR3 in DNA: TGTGCCAGCAGTGCAGGGACAGGGAAGAGCGATGAGCAGTTCTTC.